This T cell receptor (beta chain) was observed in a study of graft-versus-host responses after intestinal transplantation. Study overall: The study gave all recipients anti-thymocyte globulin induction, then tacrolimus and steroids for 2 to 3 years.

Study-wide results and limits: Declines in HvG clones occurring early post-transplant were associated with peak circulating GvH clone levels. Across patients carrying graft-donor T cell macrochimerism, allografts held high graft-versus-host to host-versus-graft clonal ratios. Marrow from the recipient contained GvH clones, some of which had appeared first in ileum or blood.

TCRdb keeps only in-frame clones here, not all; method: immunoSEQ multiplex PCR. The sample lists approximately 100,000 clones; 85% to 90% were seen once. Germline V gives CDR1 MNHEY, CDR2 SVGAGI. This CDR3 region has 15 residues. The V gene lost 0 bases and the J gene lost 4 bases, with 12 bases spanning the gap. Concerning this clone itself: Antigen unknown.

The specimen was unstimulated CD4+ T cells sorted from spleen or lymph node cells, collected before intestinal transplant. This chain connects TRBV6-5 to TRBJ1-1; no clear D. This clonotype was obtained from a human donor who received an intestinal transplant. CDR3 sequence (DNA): TGTGCCAGCAGTTACTCGATTTCGGGGATCACTGAAGCTTTCTTT. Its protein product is CASSYSISGITEAFF.